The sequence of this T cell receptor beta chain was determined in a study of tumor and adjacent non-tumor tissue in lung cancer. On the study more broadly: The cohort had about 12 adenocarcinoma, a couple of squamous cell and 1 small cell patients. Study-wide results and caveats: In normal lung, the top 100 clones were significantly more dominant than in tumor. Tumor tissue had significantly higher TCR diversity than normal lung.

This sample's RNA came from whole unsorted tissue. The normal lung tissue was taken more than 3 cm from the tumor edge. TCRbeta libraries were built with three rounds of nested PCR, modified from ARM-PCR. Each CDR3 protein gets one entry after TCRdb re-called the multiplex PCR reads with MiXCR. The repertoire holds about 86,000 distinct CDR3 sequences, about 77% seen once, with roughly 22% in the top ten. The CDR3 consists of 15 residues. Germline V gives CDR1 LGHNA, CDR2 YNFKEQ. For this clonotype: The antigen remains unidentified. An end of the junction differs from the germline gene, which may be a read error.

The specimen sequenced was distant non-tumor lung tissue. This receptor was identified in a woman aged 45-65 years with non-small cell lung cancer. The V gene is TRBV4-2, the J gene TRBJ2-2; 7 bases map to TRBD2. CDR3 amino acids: CASVPGLPKTGELFF. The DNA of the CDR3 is TGTGCCAGCGTTCCGGGACTACCGAAGACCGGGGAGCTGTTTTTT.